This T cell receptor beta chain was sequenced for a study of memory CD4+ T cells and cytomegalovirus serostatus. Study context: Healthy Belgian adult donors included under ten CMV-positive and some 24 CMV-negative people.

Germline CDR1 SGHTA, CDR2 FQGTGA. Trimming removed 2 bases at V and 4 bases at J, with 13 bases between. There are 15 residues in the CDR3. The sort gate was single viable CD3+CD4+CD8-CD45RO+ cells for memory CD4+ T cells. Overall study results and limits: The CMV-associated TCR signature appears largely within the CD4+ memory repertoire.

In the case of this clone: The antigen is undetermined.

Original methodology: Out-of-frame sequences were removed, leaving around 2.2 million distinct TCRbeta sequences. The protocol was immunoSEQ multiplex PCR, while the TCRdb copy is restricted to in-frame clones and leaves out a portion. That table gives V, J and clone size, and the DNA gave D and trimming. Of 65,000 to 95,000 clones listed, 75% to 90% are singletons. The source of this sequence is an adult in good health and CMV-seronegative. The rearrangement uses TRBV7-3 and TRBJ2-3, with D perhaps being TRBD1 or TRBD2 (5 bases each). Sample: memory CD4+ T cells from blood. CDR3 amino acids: CASSLFGGRADTQYF. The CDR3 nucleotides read TGTGCCAGCAGCTTATTTGGGGGAAGGGCAGATACGCAGTATTTT.